This T cell receptor (beta chain) was found in a study of control samples from healthy donors and cancer patients (dated by TCRdb to the early 2020s). Spanning cysteine to phenylalanine, the CDR3 consists of 13 amino acids. Of all the DNA, just the CDR3 is kept, 39 bases in frame from base 1. Relative to germline, V is 4 bases shorter and J is 4 bases shorter, with 11 bases between their ends. The germline V gene yields MDHEN for CDR1 and SYDVKM for CDR2. The library was made by the immunoSEQ multiplex PCR assay. In TCRdb, the immuneACCESS table is reduced to in-frame sequences with V and J assigned. These tables do not hold every clone; where another copy was compared, an unresolved V gene accounts for under half, and the others remain unexplained. This sample has 55,000 to 75,000 clones in its table, and around 87% of those were observed once. Around 2% of the sample lies in the top ten. In the case of this clone: This clone's antigen is unknown. The input lacks base qualities; no much larger clone sits a single base away.

The V and J segments used are TRBV28 and TRBJ2-7; a weak D assignment points to TRBD2 (7 bases agree). This sequence was found in a woman aged 45 to 65 with head and neck cancer. Sequenced material: PBMCs. The nucleotide sequence is given as TGTGCCAGCAGTTCGGGGGGCGAGTACGAGCAGTACTTC. Its coded protein is CASSSGGEYEQYF. The reference TRBV28 and TRBJ2-7 proteins fill in what lies around the CDR3, so the full variable domain reads DVKVTQSSRYLVKRTGEKVFLECVQDMDHENMFWYRQDPGLGLRLIYFSYDVKMKEKGDIPEGYSVSREKKERFSLILESASTNQTSMYLCASSSGGEYEQYFGPGTRLTVT.